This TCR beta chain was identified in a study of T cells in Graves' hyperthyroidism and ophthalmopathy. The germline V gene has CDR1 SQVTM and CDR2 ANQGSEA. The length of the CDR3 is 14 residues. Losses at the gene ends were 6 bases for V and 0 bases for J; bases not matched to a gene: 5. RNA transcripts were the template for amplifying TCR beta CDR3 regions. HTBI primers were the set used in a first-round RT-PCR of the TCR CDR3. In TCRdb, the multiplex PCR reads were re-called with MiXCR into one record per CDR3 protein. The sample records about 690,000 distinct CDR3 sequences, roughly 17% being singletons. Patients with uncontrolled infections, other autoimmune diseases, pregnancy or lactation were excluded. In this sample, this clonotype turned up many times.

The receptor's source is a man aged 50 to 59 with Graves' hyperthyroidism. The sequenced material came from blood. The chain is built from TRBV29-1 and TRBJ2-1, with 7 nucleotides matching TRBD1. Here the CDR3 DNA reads TGCAGCGTGGGACAGCTAAGCTCCTACAATGAGCAGTTCTTC. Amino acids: CSVGQLSSYNEQFF.